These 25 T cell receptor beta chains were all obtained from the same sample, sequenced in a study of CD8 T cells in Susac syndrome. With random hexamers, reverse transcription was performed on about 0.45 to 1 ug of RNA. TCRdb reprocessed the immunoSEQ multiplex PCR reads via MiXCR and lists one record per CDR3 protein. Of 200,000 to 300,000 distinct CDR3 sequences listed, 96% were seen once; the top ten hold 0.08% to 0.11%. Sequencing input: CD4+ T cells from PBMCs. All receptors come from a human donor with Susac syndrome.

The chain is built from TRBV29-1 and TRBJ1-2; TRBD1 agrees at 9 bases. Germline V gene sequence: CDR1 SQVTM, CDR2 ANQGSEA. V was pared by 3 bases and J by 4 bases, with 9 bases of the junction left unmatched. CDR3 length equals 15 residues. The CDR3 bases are TGCAGCGTTGAGGGGGGACAGGGAATTAGCTATGGCTACACCTTC. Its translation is CSVEGGQGISYGYTF.

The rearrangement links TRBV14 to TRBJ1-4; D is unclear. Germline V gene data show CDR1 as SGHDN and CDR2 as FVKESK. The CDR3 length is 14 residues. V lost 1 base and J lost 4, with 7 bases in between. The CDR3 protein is CASSQVQNNEKLFF. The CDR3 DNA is TGTGCCAGCAGCCAAGTACAGAATAATGAAAAACTGTTTTTT.

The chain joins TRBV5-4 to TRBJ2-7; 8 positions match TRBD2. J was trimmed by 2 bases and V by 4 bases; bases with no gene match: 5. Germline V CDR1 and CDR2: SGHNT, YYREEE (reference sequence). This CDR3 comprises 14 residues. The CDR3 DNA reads TGTGCCAGCAGCGTAATCGGGAGGGCCTACGAGCAGTACTTC. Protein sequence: CASSVIGRAYEQYF.

The CDR3 here is CASSQGAVYSNQPQHF. CDR3 coding DNA: TGTGCCAGCAGTCAAGGGGCAGTTTATAGCAATCAGCCCCAGCATTTT. The chain is built from TRBV12-3 or TRBV12-4 and TRBJ1-5; D perhaps matches TRBD1 (5 bases). The germline V and J ends were trimmed by 5 bases and 0 bases, with 14 bases remaining between them. This CDR3 region has 16 residues.

CDR3 bases: TGCAGTGCCGTTTCAATCGCGGGAGTTTATGAGACCCAGTACTTC. Its translation is CSAVSIAGVYETQYF. The gene calls are TRBV20-1 and TRBJ2-5; 7 nucleotides agree with TRBD2. The CDR3 sequence is 15 residues long. V lost 6 bases to trimming and J lost 5 bases; unmatched junction nucleotides: 15. Germline-derived CDR1 and CDR2 are DFQATT and SNEGSKA (reference sequence).

CDR3 nucleotides: TGTGCCAGCAGCTCACTTGACGGGGACTATGGCTACACCTTC. It translates to CASSSLDGDYGYTF. The J gene is TRBJ1-2, the V gene TRBV12-3 or TRBV12-4; D gene ambiguous. There are 14 residues in the CDR3. V was trimmed by 6 bases and J by 3 bases, leaving 14 bases between them.

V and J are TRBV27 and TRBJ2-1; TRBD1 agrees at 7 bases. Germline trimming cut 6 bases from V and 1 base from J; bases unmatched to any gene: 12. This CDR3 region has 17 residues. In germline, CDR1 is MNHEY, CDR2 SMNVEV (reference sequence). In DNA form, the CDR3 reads TGTGCCAGCAGCAAGTTGGTCGTGGGACAGTCCTACAATGAGCAGTTCTTC. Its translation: CASSKLVVGQSYNEQFF.

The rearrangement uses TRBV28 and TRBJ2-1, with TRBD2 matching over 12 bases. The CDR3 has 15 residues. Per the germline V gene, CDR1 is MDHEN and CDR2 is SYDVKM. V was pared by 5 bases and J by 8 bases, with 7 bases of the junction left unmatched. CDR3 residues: CASSLAGGPLDEQFF. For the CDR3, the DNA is TGTGCCAGCAGTCTAGCGGGAGGGCCCTTAGATGAGCAGTTCTTC.

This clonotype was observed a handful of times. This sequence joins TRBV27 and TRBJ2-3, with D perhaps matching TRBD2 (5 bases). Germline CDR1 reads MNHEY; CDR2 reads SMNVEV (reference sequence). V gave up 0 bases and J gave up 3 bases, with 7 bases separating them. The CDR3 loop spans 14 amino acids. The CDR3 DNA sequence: TGTGCCAGCAGTTTATCAGGGAGAACAGATACGCAGTATTTT. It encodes CASSLSGRTDTQYF.

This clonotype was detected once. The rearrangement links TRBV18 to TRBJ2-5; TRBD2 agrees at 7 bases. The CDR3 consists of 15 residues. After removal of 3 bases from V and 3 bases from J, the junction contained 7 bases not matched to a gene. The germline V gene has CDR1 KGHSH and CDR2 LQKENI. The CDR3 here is CASSPRTSEKETQYF. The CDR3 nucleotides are TGTGCCAGCTCACCCCGCACTAGCGAGAAAGAGACCCAGTACTTC.

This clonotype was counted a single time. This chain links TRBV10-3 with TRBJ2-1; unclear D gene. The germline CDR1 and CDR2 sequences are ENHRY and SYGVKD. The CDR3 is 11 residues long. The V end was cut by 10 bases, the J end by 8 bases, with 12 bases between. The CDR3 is CATGVRDEQFF. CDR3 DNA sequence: TGTGCCACTGGCGTGCGCGATGAGCAGTTCTTC.

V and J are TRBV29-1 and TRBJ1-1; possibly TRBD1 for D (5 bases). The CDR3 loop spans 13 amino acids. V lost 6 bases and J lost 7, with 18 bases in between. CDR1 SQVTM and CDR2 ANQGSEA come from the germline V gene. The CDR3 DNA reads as TGCAGCGTCCAGTTGACCCAGAGGGGTGAAGCTTTCTTT. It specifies CSVQLTQRGEAFF.

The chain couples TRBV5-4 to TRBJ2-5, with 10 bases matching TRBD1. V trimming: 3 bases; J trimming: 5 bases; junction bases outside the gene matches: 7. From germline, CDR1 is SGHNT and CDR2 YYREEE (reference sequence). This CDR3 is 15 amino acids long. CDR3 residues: CASSYDRGPWETQYF. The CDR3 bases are TGTGCCAGCAGCTACGACAGGGGGCCTTGGGAGACCCAGTACTTC.

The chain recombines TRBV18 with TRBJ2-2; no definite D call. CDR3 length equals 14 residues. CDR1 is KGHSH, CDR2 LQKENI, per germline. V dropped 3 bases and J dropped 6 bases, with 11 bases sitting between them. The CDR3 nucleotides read TGTGCCAGCTCACCGTCGAAGGAACCCGGGGAGCTGTTTTTT. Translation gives CASSPSKEPGELFF.

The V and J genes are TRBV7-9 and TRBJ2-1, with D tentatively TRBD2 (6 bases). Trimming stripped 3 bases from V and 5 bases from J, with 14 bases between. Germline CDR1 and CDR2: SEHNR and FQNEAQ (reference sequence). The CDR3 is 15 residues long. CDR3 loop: CASSFILAVNNEQFF. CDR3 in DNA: TGTGCCAGCAGCTTCATATTAGCGGTAAACAATGAGCAGTTCTTC.

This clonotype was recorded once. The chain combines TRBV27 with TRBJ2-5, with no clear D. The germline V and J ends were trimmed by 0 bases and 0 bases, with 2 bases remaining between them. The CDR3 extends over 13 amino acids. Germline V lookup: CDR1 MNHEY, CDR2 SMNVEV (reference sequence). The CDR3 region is CASSLSYQETQYF. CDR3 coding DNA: TGTGCCAGCAGTTTATCTTACCAAGAGACCCAGTACTTC.

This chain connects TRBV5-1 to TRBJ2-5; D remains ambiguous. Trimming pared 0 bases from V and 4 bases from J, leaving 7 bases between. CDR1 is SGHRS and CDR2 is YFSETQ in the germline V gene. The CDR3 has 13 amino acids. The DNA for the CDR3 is TGCGCCAGCAGCTTGGGCAGCGCAGAGACCCAGTACTTC. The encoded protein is CASSLGSAETQYF.

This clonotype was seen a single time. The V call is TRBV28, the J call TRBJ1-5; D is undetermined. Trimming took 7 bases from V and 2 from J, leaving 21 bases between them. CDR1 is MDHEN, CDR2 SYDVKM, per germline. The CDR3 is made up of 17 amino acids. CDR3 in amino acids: CASIPSQIQTRNQPQHF. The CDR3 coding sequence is TGTGCCAGCATCCCTTCCCAAATCCAGACTCGCAATCAGCCCCAGCATTTT.

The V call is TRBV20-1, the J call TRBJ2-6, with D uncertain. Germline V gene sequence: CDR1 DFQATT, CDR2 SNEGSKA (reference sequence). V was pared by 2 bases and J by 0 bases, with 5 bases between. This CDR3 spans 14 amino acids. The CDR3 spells CSARRPSGANVLTF. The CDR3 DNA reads TGCAGTGCTAGACGCCCCTCTGGGGCCAACGTCCTGACTTTC.

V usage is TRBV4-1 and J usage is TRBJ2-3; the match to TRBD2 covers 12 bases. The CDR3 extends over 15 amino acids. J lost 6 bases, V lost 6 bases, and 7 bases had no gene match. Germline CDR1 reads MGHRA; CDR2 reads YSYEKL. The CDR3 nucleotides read TGCGCCAGCAGTCTCGGACTAGCGGGATCCGATACGCAGTATTTT. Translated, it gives CASSLGLAGSDTQYF.

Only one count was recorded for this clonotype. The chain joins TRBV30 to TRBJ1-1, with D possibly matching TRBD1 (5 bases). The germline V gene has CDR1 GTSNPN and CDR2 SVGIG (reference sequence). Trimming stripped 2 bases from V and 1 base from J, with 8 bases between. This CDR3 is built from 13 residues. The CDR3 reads CAWSLGQNTEAFF. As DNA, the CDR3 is TGTGCCTGGAGTCTTGGACAGAACACTGAAGCTTTCTTT.

The CDR3 is CASSQVGLEQYF. The CDR3 region has the DNA TGTGCCAGCAGCCAAGTGGGGCTCGAGCAGTACTTC. The chain employs TRBV3-1 and TRBJ2-7; the D gene is possibly TRBD1 (5 bases). V lost 1 base, J lost 6 bases, and 7 bases lay in between. The CDR3 spans 12 residues. In germline, CDR1 is LGHDT, CDR2 YNNKEL (reference sequence).

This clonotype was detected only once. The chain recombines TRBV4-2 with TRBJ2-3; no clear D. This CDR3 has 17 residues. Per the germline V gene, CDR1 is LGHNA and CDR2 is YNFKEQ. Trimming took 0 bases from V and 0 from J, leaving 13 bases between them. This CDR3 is CASSQDRARPSTDTQYF. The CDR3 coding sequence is TGTGCCAGCAGCCAAGATCGGGCCAGGCCTAGCACAGATACGCAGTATTTT.

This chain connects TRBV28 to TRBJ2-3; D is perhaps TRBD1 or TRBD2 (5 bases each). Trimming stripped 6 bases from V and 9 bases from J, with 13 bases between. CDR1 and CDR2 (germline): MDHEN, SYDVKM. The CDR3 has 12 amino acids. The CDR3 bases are TGTGCCAGCAGGAGGGGATCCCCCACGCAGTATTTT. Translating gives CASRRGSPTQYF.

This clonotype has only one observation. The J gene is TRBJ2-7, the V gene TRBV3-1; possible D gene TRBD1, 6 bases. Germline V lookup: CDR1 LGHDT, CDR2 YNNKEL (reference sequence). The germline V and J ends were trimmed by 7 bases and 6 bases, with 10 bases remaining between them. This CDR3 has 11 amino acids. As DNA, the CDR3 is TGTGCCAGCACCCTGACAGGCGAGCAGTACTTC. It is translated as CASTLTGEQYF.